A single sample is the source of the 26 T cell receptor beta chains below, sequenced in a study of blood T cell repertoires in COVID-19. Sequenced by immunoSEQ multiplex PCR; TCRdb stores in-frame clones only, minus some. This sample yields around 110,000 clones, of which approximately 84% are seen a single time; approximately 7% belongs to the top ten. Specimen: peripheral blood. Receptor source: a man in his 70s with active or convalescent COVID-19.

This clone was detected a few times. The J gene is TRBJ1-2, the V gene TRBV30; TRBD1 is a possible D gene (6 bases). CDR1 and CDR2 (germline): GTSNPN, SVGIG (reference sequence). Trimming took off 7 bases at V and 1 base at J, with 10 bases between the two ends. CDR3 length: 12 amino acids. CDR3 sequence (DNA): TGTGCCTTTGGACAGCTTAACTATGGCTACACCTTC. It specifies CAFGQLNYGYTF.

CDR3 DNA: TGTGCCAGCATTTTGACAGGGAGCTCCTACAATGAGCAGTTCTTC. It translates to CASILTGSSYNEQFF. V is TRBV7-2 and J is TRBJ2-1; 7 positions match TRBD1. The CDR3 consists of 15 residues. Germline CDR1 reads SGHTA; CDR2 reads FQGNSA. V lost 7 bases, J lost 0 bases, and 6 bases stayed unmatched.

The chain has TRBV18 and TRBJ1-6, with D uncertain. This CDR3 region has 14 residues. The V gene lost 6 bases and the J gene lost 7 bases, with 13 bases spanning the gap. Germline V CDR1 and CDR2: KGHSH, LQKENI. Here the CDR3 DNA reads TGTGCCAGCTCTCAAGCGGACCAAAATTCACCCCTCCACTTT. Translation: CASSQADQNSPLHF.

This sequence joins TRBV27 and TRBJ2-7, with TRBD2 identical over 12 bases. Germline V gene lookup returns CDR1 MNHEY and CDR2 SMNVEV (reference sequence). The length of the CDR3 is 15 residues. Losses at the gene ends were 7 bases for V and 3 bases for J; bases not matched to a gene: 7. CDR3 nucleotide sequence: TGTGCCAGCACGGAACTAGCGGGAGGTCGCTACGAGCAGTACTTC. Residues: CASTELAGGRYEQYF.

This clone was detected only a few times. The CDR3 reads CASRTGTTTNEKLFF. In DNA, the CDR3 is TGTGCCAGCAGGACCGGGACAACAACTAATGAAAAACTGTTTTTT. V and J are TRBV6-5 and TRBJ1-4; tentatively, D is TRBD1 (6 bases). Deletions cut 6 bases from V and 0 bases from J, with 11 bases between. Germline values: CDR1 MNHEY, CDR2 SVGAGI. The CDR3 has 15 amino acids.

The chain joins TRBV5-4 to TRBJ2-1, with D perhaps TRBD1 (6 bases). Germline V lookup: CDR1 SGHNT, CDR2 YYREEE (reference sequence). Trimming removed 0 bases from V and 5 bases from J, with 6 bases in between. CDR3 length: 13 amino acids. CDR3 sequence (DNA): TGTGCCAGCAGCTTGGGGGACAACAATGAGCAGTTCTTC. It specifies CASSLGDNNEQFF.

The chain is built from TRBV4-2 and TRBJ2-3, with D maybe TRBD2 (6 bases). The CDR3 has 16 residues. Germline-derived CDR1 and CDR2 are LGHNA and YNFKEQ. V lost 0 bases to trimming and J lost 2 bases, with 12 bases between them. For the CDR3, the DNA is TGTGCCAGCAGCCAAGAATACGGGGGATCCACAGATACGCAGTATTTT. Translating it yields CASSQEYGGSTDTQYF.

This chain connects TRBV19 to TRBJ1-5; D is perhaps TRBD1 (6 bases). In germline, CDR1 is LNHDA, CDR2 SQIVND (reference sequence). Trimming took 5 bases from V and 4 from J, leaving 12 bases between them. CDR3 length: 14 amino acids. The CDR3 loop reads CASSPGQRNQPQHF. Written as DNA, the CDR3 is TGTGCCAGTAGTCCCGGACAGAGGAATCAGCCCCAGCATTTT.

The chain carries TRBV7-2 and TRBJ2-7, with D possibly being TRBD1 (5 bases). With 7 bases removed from V and 6 bases from J, the gap between germline ends came to 13 bases. The CDR3 has 12 residues. The germline CDR1 and CDR2 sequences are SGHTA and FQGNSA. CDR3 bases: TGTGCCAGCACCAGGGATCTGGGCGAGCAGTACTTC. It codes for CASTRDLGEQYF.

The chain employs TRBV28 and TRBJ1-2; 7 positions match TRBD1. The germline gives CDR1 MDHEN, CDR2 SYDVKM. The CDR3 has 14 amino acids. After removal of 5 bases from V and 7 bases from J, the junction contained 10 bases not matched to a gene. The CDR3 loop is CASSKRQGTGGYTF. CDR3 nucleotide sequence: TGTGCCAGCAGTAAGAGACAGGGAACGGGTGGCTACACCTTC.

This chain uses TRBV12-5 with TRBJ2-5; the D is unclear. V lost 6 bases to trimming and J lost 9 bases, with 14 bases between them. This CDR3 has 12 residues. Per germline, CDR1 LGHNT and CDR2 FRNRAP. CDR3 nucleotides: TGTGCTAGTGGCCGCAGTGACCGGGCCCAGTACTTC. It specifies CASGRSDRAQYF.

V usage is TRBV30 and J usage is TRBJ2-3; 7 bases match TRBD2. The V and J ends lost 5 bases and 2 bases, in that order; junction bases with no gene match: 10. Looked up from germline, CDR1 is GTSNPN and CDR2 is SVGIG (reference sequence). The CDR3 runs to 15 residues. CDR3 residues: CAWGAGTTYTDTQYF. CDR3 sequence (DNA): TGTGCCTGGGGGGCCGGGACTACTTACACAGATACGCAGTATTTT.

This clone was observed a few times. This rearrangement joins TRBV5-4 to TRBJ2-5; no clear D. This CDR3 comprises 14 residues. Trimming shortened V by 4 bases and J by 1 base, and 11 bases separated the two germline ends. The germline CDR1 and CDR2 sequences are SGHNT and YYREEE (reference sequence). In nucleotides, the CDR3 is TGTGCCAGCAGCCTCGACATTACCCAAGAGACCCAGTACTTC. Encoded protein: CASSLDITQETQYF.

The chain is built from TRBV5-1 and TRBJ2-7; 8 bases are shared with TRBD2. V gave up 5 bases and J gave up 2 bases; unmatched junction bases: 9. From germline, CDR1 is SGHRS and CDR2 YFSETQ. This CDR3 has 15 amino acids. CDR3 sequence: CASRPPRGGAYEQYF. The CDR3 DNA reads TGCGCCAGCAGACCCCCCCGGGGGGGAGCCTACGAGCAGTACTTC. The full variable domain, its missing parts supplied by reference TRBV5-1 and TRBJ2-7, is KAGVTQTPRYLIKTRGQQVTLSCSPISGHRSVSWYQQTPGQGLQFLFEYFSETQRNKGNFPGRFSGRQFSNSRSEMNVSTLELGDSALYLCASRPPRGGAYEQYFGPGTRLTVT.

The rearrangement uses TRBV27 and TRBJ1-5, with D possibly being TRBD1 (6 bases). The CDR3 consists of 14 residues. From germline, CDR1 is MNHEY and CDR2 SMNVEV (reference sequence). The V end lost 6 bases, the J end lost 3 bases, and 12 bases lay between the germline ends. Here the CDR3 reads CASRAGAYNQPQHF. CDR3 in DNA: TGTGCCAGCAGGGCAGGGGCTTACAATCAGCCCCAGCATTTT.

This sequence joins TRBV7-8 and TRBJ1-5; 8 bases match TRBD1. Per the germline V gene, CDR1 is SGHVS and CDR2 is FQNEAQ. The V gene end was trimmed by 5 bases and the J gene end by 3 bases; junction bases not matched to a gene: 3. The CDR3 totals 14 residues. The CDR3 here is CASSRTGTNQPQHF. Here the CDR3 DNA reads TGTGCCAGCAGCAGGACAGGGACCAATCAGCCCCAGCATTTT. Combining the CDR3 with reference TRBV7-8 and TRBJ1-5 gives the whole variable domain GAGVSQSPRYKVAKRGQDVALRCDPISGHVSLFWYQQALGQGPEFLTYFQNEAQLDKSGLPSDRFFAERPEGSVSTLKIQRTQQEDSAVYLCASSRTGTNQPQHFGDGTRLSIL.

The chain employs TRBV19 and TRBJ1-5; D unclear. CDR1 and CDR2 (germline): LNHDA, SQIVND (reference sequence). Deletions cut 10 bases from V and 6 bases from J, with 7 bases between. The CDR3 contains 10 residues. The CDR3 is CATGRQPQHF. In DNA, the CDR3 is TGTGCCACCGGTCGTCAGCCCCAGCATTTT. The complete variable domain, with remaining parts taken from reference TRBV19 and TRBJ1-5, reads DGGITQSPKYLFRKEGQNVTLSCEQNLNHDAMYWYRQDPGQGLRLIYYSQIVNDFQKGDIAEGYSVSREKKESFPLTVTSAQKNPTAFYLCATGRQPQHFGDGTRLSIL.

This sequence joins TRBV14 and TRBJ2-1; 12 bases line up with TRBD2. The CDR3 consists of 15 residues. V trimming: 1 base; J trimming: 9 bases; junction bases outside the gene matches: 4. The germline CDR1 and CDR2 sequences are SGHDN and FVKESK. CDR3 DNA sequence: TGTGCCAGCAGCCAAGGACTAGCGGGAGTTCTTGAGCAGTTCTTC. It codes for CASSQGLAGVLEQFF. Variable domain in full (rest from reference TRBV14 and TRBJ2-1): EAGVTQFPSHSVIEKGQTVTLRCDPISGHDNLYWYRRVMGKEIKFLLHFVKESKQDESGMPNNRFLAERTGGTYSTLKVQPAELEDSGVYFCASSQGLAGVLEQFFGPGTRLTVL.

J is TRBJ2-2 and V is TRBV4-2, with 10 nucleotides matching TRBD1. Losses at the gene ends were 5 bases for V and 6 bases for J; bases not matched to a gene: 3. Germline V gives CDR1 LGHNA, CDR2 YNFKEQ. The CDR3 contains 14 residues. The CDR3 bases are TGTGCCAGCAGCAACGGACAGGGGGCCGGGGAGCTGTTTTTT. Its translation is CASSNGQGAGELFF.

This clone has only a few counts. The chain employs TRBV18 and TRBJ2-7; TRBD1 aligns across 10 bases. Unmatched junction bases numbered 6, after V lost 4 bases and J lost 3 bases. Germline CDR1 KGHSH, CDR2 LQKENI. CDR3 length: 15 amino acids. The CDR3 spells CASSLRQGAGYEQYF. In DNA form, the CDR3 reads TGTGCCAGCTCACTCAGACAGGGGGCGGGCTACGAGCAGTACTTC.

V usage is TRBV19 and J usage is TRBJ1-4; no firm D call. The CDR3 runs 13 residues. The ends were cut back, 5 bases at V and 4 bases at J, with 8 bases in the middle. Per germline, CDR1 LNHDA and CDR2 SQIVND (reference sequence). The CDR3 region has the DNA TGTGCCAGTAGTGTCGGGATTAATGAAAAACTGTTTTTT. This encodes CASSVGINEKLFF.

The gene calls are TRBV11-3 and TRBJ2-3; TRBD2 matches at 14 bases. With 2 bases clipped from V and 4 bases from J, the junction kept 5 bases outside the gene matches. This CDR3 has 17 amino acids. Germline assignment: CDR1 SGHNT and CDR2 YENEEA. This chain's CDR3 is CASSLLGLAGGADTQYF. Here the CDR3 DNA reads TGTGCCAGCAGCTTACTTGGACTAGCGGGGGGCGCAGATACGCAGTATTTT.

This clone was recorded a few times. The CDR3: CASTGSRGSAFF. The CDR3 nucleotides read TGTGCCAGTACGGGATCCCGGGGATCAGCTTTCTTT. V and J are TRBV19 and TRBJ1-1; D is unresolved. Trimming cost V 7 bases and J 10 bases, with 16 bases left between them. The CDR3 consists of 12 residues. Germline loops: CDR1 LNHDA, CDR2 SQIVND (reference sequence).

The chain combines TRBV7-8 with TRBJ1-5, with TRBD1 matching 7 bases. V shed 5 bases and J 7 bases; nucleotides not matched to a gene: 14. This CDR3 region has 16 residues. Germline assignment: CDR1 SGHVS and CDR2 FQNEAQ. The CDR3 bases are TGTGCCAGCAGCATATCGGGACAGTTCATAGGACAGCCCCAGCATTTT. Translation: CASSISGQFIGQPQHF.

The chain couples TRBV7-3 to TRBJ2-7; possible D gene TRBD2, 5 bases. The CDR3 totals 12 residues. V lost 3 bases and J 6 bases, leaving 9 bases between the germline ends. CDR1 SGHTA and CDR2 FQGTGA come from the germline V gene. In DNA, the CDR3 is TGTGCCAGCAGCTTTCCCCGGGGCGAGCAGTACTTC. Translation gives CASSFPRGEQYF.

This clone occurred a few times. This chain joins TRBV25-1 and TRBJ1-5; tentatively, D is TRBD1 (5 bases). CDR3 length equals 13 residues. V lost 6 bases to trimming and J lost 2 bases, with 8 bases between them. Germline assignment: CDR1 MGHDK and CDR2 SYGVNS. The CDR3: CASSWGGNQPQHF. In DNA, the CDR3 is TGTGCCAGCAGCTGGGGCGGCAATCAGCCCCAGCATTTT.